This TCR beta chain emerged from a study of T cell responses to AZD1222 COVID-19 vaccine. With 1 base removed from V and 2 bases from J, the gap between germline ends came to 5 bases. This CDR3 has 13 residues. In germline, CDR1 is MNHNS, CDR2 SASEGT. Regarding this clone: Its specificity is unknown.

Study outcomes and limitations: Breadth and depth of Spike-specific TCRs rose after two AZD1222 doses.

The data were produced by immunoSEQ multiplex PCR, yet TCRdb's version contains in-frame clones alone and is incomplete. The data contain 120,000 to 150,000 clones, 75% to 95% of them singletons. V usage is TRBV6-1 and J usage is TRBJ1-2; no definite D call. The TCR sequence derives from an adult in good health. Specimen: peripheral blood, collected on day 0 of AZD1222 vaccination. The CDR3 loop is CASSEVGNYGYTF. CDR3 coding DNA: TGTGCCAGCAGTGAAGTGGGCAACTATGGCTACACCTTC.